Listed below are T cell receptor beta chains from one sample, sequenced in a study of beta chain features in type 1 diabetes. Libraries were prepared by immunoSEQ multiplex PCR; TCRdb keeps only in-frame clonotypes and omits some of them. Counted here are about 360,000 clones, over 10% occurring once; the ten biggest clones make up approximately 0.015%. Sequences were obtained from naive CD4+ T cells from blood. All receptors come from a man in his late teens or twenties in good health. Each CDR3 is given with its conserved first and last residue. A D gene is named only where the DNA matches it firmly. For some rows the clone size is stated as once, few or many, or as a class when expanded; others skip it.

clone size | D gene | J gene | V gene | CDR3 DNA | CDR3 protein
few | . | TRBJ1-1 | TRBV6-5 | TGTGCCAGCAGTTGGTCCGAGGGGAACACTGAAGCTTTCTTT | CASSWSEGNTEAFF
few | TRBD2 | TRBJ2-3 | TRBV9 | TGTGCCAGCAGCGTAGCCCTGACCCGGGGACTAGCGGGATTTAGCACAGATACGCAGTATTTT | CASSVALTRGLAGFSTDTQYF
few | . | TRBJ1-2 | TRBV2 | TGTGCCAGCAGTAGGTTGACAGTCATTGGCTACACCTTC | CASSRLTVIGYTF
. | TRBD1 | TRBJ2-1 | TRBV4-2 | TGTGCCAGCAGCCAAGATCAGTGGACAGGGAATGAGCAGTTCTTC | CASSQDQWTGNEQFF
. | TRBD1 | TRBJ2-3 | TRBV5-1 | TGCGCCAGCAGCAAGCAAGGGGGCCCGAGCACAGATACGCAGTATTTT | CASSKQGGPSTDTQYF
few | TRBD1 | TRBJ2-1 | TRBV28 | TGTGCCAGCAGTTTGTTTAGGGGGCCCCCATCCGATGAGCAGTTCTTC | CASSLFRGPPSDEQFF
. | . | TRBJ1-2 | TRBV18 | TGTGCCAGCTCACCGGGGGAGCGCGGGGGCCGCTATGGCTACACCTTC | CASSPGERGGRYGYTF
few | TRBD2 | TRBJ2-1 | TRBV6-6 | TGTGCCAGCAGACAACTAGCGGGGGCAGGGAATGAGCAGTTCTTC | CASRQLAGAGNEQFF
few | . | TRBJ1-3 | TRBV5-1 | TGCGCCAGCTCTCCAGGGGCAGCCGGAAACACCATATATTTT | CASSPGAAGNTIYF
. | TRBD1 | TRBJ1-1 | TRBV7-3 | TGTGCCAGCAGTTACAGGGGTTGGACTGAAGCTTTCTTT | CASSYRGWTEAFF
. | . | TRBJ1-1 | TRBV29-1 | TGCAGCGCCCTAGGCAGGGCAGTGGTTACTGAAGCTTTCTTT | CSALGRAVVTEAFF
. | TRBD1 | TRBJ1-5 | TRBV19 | TGTGCCAGTCGGGACAGGGGAATCGGTCAGCCCCAGCATTTT | CASRDRGIGQPQHF
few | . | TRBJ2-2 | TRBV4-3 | TGCGCCAGCAGCCAAGATTGGAGGGACACCGGGGAGCTGTTTTTT | CASSQDWRDTGELFF
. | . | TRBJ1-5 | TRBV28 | TGTGCCAGCAGTTTATTTGGTGCAGGGCTCAATCAGCCCCAGCATTTT | CASSLFGAGLNQPQHF
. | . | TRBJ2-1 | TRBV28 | TGTGCCAGCAGATCACCCCCTAGCCGACCCCAGTTCTTC | CASRSPPSRPQFF
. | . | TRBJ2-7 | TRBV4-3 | TGCGCCAGCAGCCAAGAGACTCCGGGGTACGCGGTGGGATCCTACGAGCAGTACTTC | CASSQETPGYAVGSYEQYF